The next 21 T cell receptor beta chains were all read from a single sample in a study of Graves' ophthalmopathy and Graves' hyperthyroidism (dated by TCRdb to 2016 to 2018). The sequencer was an Illumina HiSeq 2000. For repertoire sequencing, the TCR beta CDR3 regions were amplified from RNA transcripts. A first-round RT-PCR used HTBI primers with the Qiagen OneStep RT-PCR kit, followed by a second-round multiplex PCR, size selection and purification. Clones were called with MiXCR by TCRdb after fastp trimmed the public reads at Q25, and only in-frame beta chains were retained. Rows with one shared CDR3 protein collapse into an entry with the most common genes and DNA. Here the sample has about 620,000 distinct CDR3 sequences; about a fifth occur a single time. The ten biggest clones cover 7.1% of the sample. Sequencing input: peripheral blood. Receptors originate from a woman under 30 with stable Graves' hyperthyroidism. Some clones in this sample may be carry-over from other donors' samples. Donor details come from another sample of the same person, matched by shared clones.

The chain joins TRBV11-1 to TRBJ2-7; D may be TRBD2 (6 bases). The CDR3 covers 17 residues. In germline, CDR1 is SGHAT, CDR2 FQDESV (reference sequence). V was cut by 3 bases and J by 3 bases, with 21 bases left in between. The CDR3: CASSLWGEWQPHYEQYF. In nucleotides, the CDR3 is TGTGCCAGCAGCTTGTGGGGGGAGTGGCAGCCCCACTACGAGCAGTACTTC.

This clonotype occurred many times. The chain has TRBV20-1 and TRBJ2-7, with 11 bases matching TRBD2. The CDR3 spans 17 residues. Per the germline V gene, CDR1 is DFQATT and CDR2 is SNEGSKA (reference sequence). V shed 0 bases and J 2 bases; nucleotides not matched to a gene: 9. DNA of the CDR3: TGCAGTGCTAGAGATACTCTAGCGGGAGGTACAGCCTACGAGCAGTACTTC. It specifies CSARDTLAGGTAYEQYF.

This clonotype was seen at least ten times. This chain connects TRBV28 to TRBJ2-7, with a tentative D call TRBD1 (6 bases). V shed 6 bases and J shed 7 bases, with 16 bases lying between them. This CDR3 comprises 13 residues. Per germline, CDR1 MDHEN and CDR2 SYDVKM. CDR3 bases: TGTGCCAGCAGGAGCGGACAGCTTTTGGAGCAGTACTTC. This codes for CASRSGQLLEQYF.

V gene TRBV9 combines with J gene TRBJ2-5, with 7 bases fitting TRBD2. Germline V CDR1 and CDR2: SGDLS, YYNGEE. There are 16 residues in the CDR3. V lost 3 bases to trimming and J lost 3 bases; unmatched junction nucleotides: 11. The CDR3 protein is CASSGRPGGLEETQYF. Here the CDR3 DNA reads TGTGCCAGCAGCGGCCGCCCCGGGGGGTTAGAAGAGACCCAGTACTTC.

This clonotype was recorded at least ten times. The chain uses TRBV6-1 and TRBJ1-6; TRBD1 matches at 9 bases. The CDR3 runs to 15 residues. V dropped 8 bases and J dropped 7; count of bases not matched to a gene: 9. From germline, CDR1 is MNHNS and CDR2 SASEGT. CDR3 protein: CASGQGQGGNSPLHF. CDR3 nucleotides: TGTGCCAGCGGACAGGGACAGGGTGGGAATTCACCCCTCCACTTT.

This clonotype was counted many times. The chain is built from TRBV6-2 or TRBV6-3 and TRBJ1-5; 12 bases agree with TRBD1. The CDR3 totals 16 residues. Germline CDR1 MNHEY, CDR2 SVGEGT. V was clipped by 7 bases and J by 3 bases; unmatched bases: 7. DNA of the CDR3: TGTGCCAGCAAAGGGGACAGGGGGCCCCCCAATCAGCCCCAGCATTTT. Amino acids: CASKGDRGPPNQPQHF.

There are many counts of this clonotype. The chain is built from TRBV12-3 or TRBV12-4 and TRBJ2-7; the D call may be TRBD1 or TRBD2 (5 bases each). Trimming took 7 bases from V and 3 from J, leaving 13 bases between them. The CDR3 totals 13 residues. DNA of the CDR3: TGTGCCAGCAAGAGGGGCGCGAGCTACGAGCAGTACTTC. Amino acid sequence: CASKRGASYEQYF.

This clonotype occurred many times. This chain links TRBV5-8 with TRBJ1-1; the match to TRBD1 covers 9 bases. The germline V gene encodes CDR1 SGHTS and CDR2 YDEGEE. After removal of 0 bases from V and 4 bases from J, the junction contained 7 bases not matched to a gene. The CDR3 runs to 16 residues. In nucleotides, the CDR3 is TGTGCCAGCAGCTTGGTGAATTACAGGGGGCCCACTGAAGCTTTCTTT. Translation: CASSLVNYRGPTEAFF.

This clonotype came up many times. The chain joins TRBV7-2 to TRBJ2-7, with TRBD2 matching over 12 bases. The trim removed 6 bases at V and 4 bases at J, leaving 7 bases unmatched. Germline assignment: CDR1 SGHTA and CDR2 FQGNSA. This CDR3 contains 15 residues. The CDR3 here is CASRTRLAGEYEQYF. The CDR3 DNA sequence: TGTGCCAGCAGAACTAGACTAGCGGGAGAGTACGAGCAGTACTTC.

The rearrangement joins TRBV29-1 to TRBJ2-7, with D tentatively TRBD1 or TRBD2 (6 bases each). The CDR3 length is 11 residues. The V end was cut by 3 bases, the J end by 5 bases, with 8 bases between. The germline V gene encodes CDR1 SQVTM and CDR2 ANQGSEA. This chain's CDR3 is CSVEEGDEQYF. The CDR3, as DNA: TGCAGCGTTGAGGAGGGGGACGAGCAGTACTTC.

In regard to this clonotype: A read error is possible here, since a much larger clone lies one base away. The rearrangement uses TRBV6-1 and TRBJ2-5, with a possible D match to TRBD1 (6 bases). Trimming took 10 bases from V and 6 from J, leaving 18 bases between them. There are 13 residues in the CDR3. Germline lookup yields CDR1 MNHNS and CDR2 SASEGT. CDR3: CANQGRGRQTQYF. The CDR3 DNA sequence: TGTGCCAATCAGGGCAGGGGACGTCAGACCCAGTACTTC.

The sample holds many counts of this clonotype. The V and J genes are TRBV12-3 or TRBV12-4 and TRBJ1-2; D is unclear. V shed 1 base and J shed 2 bases, with 8 bases lying between them. This CDR3 region has 14 residues. CDR3: CASSLGIGNYGYTF. Written as DNA, the CDR3 is TGTGCCAGCAGTTTAGGGATAGGGAACTATGGCTACACCTTC.

This clonotype was recorded many times. This chain connects TRBV30 to TRBJ2-7; TRBD2 might be the D (6 bases). The CDR3 has 14 amino acids. V was trimmed by 6 bases and J by 3 bases, leaving 18 bases between them. The germline V gene encodes CDR1 GTSNPN and CDR2 SVGIG (reference sequence). In DNA, the CDR3 is TGTGCCTGCCATGACCGGGGGAACAACTACGAGCAGTACTTC. Amino acid sequence: CACHDRGNNYEQYF.

This clonotype was counted many times. For the CDR3, the DNA is TGTGCCAGCAGGCCCGGACCCTACGAGCAGTACTTC. This sequence encodes CASRPGPYEQYF. This chain connects TRBV28 to TRBJ2-7; no firm D call. Germline CDR1 is MDHEN and CDR2 is SYDVKM. The CDR3 sequence is 12 residues long. V shed 6 bases and J shed 2 bases, with 8 bases lying between them.

In its sample, this clonotype was seen many times. This chain links TRBV4-1 with TRBJ2-5; D is uncertain. CDR3 length equals 14 residues. V was clipped by 1 base and J by 5 bases, with 11 bases between them. Germline V gives CDR1 MGHRA, CDR2 YSYEKL. The CDR3 DNA follows: TGCGCCAGCAGCCAAGTGGGCGGCACGGAGACCCAGTACTTC. Translated, it gives CASSQVGGTETQYF.

The chain recombines TRBV18 with TRBJ2-2; 8 bases align to TRBD1. Germline CDR1 is KGHSH and CDR2 is LQKENI. CDR3 length equals 16 residues. The junction had 7 bases not matched to a gene; V was cut back by 1 base and J by 6 bases. CDR3 sequence reads: CASSPQGTGGPGELFF. In DNA, the CDR3 is TGTGCCAGCTCACCACAAGGGACAGGCGGACCCGGGGAGCTGTTTTTT.

This clonotype has ten or more counts. Relative to the germline gene, one junction end is altered; a read error may explain this. The chain links TRBV19 to TRBJ1-2, with D possibly matching TRBD1 (6 bases). The CDR3 loop spans 13 amino acids. CDR1 is LNHDA, CDR2 SQIVND, per germline (reference sequence). The DNA for the CDR3 is TGTGCCAGTAGTCTTCTAACAGGGAATGGCCACACCTTC. Residues: CASSLLTGNGHTF. Filled out from reference TRBV19 and TRBJ1-2, the complete variable domain reads DGGITQSPKYLFRKEGQNVTLSCEQNLNHDAMYWYRQDPGQGLRLIYYSQIVNDFQKGDIAEGYSVSREKKESFPLTVTSAQKNPTAFYLCASSLLTGNGHTFGSGTRLTVV.

This rearrangement joins TRBV30 to TRBJ2-6; D tentatively reads TRBD1 or TRBD2 (5 bases each). The CDR3 has 16 residues. Germline V gene data show CDR1 as GTSNPN and CDR2 as SVGIG (reference sequence). V was shortened by 2 bases and J by 5 bases, with 16 bases between the two germline ends. In DNA, the CDR3 is TGTGCCTGGAGTCGGGACCGTTTTTTCTGGGCCAACGTCCTGACTTTC. Amino acid sequence: CAWSRDRFFWANVLTF.

There are many counts of this clonotype. The chain employs TRBV20-1 and TRBJ1-6, with 7 bases fitting TRBD1. The germline CDR1 and CDR2 sequences are DFQATT and SNEGSKA (reference sequence). The CDR3 runs 13 residues. The junction had 4 bases not matched to a gene; V was cut back by 4 bases and J by 7 bases. The CDR3 DNA is TGCAGTGCTACCGGGACAGTCAATTCACCCCTCCACTTT. Amino acid sequence: CSATGTVNSPLHF.

This clonotype was observed once. The CDR3 reads CASSRSSGPTGELFF. Written as DNA, the CDR3 is TGTGCCAGCAGTCGGTCTAGCGGGCCAACCGGGGAGCTGTTTTTT. V gene TRBV2 combines with J gene TRBJ2-2; 8 nucleotides align to TRBD2. Germline V gives CDR1 SNHLY, CDR2 FYNNEI. This CDR3 contains 15 residues. J gave up 5 bases and V 5 bases, and 7 bases lay outside the gene matches.

The V gene is TRBV6-5, the J gene TRBJ2-5, with 12 bases aligning to TRBD2. The trim removed 2 bases at V and 5 bases at J, leaving 6 bases unmatched. Germline V lookup: CDR1 MNHEY, CDR2 SVGAGI. There are 16 residues in the CDR3. This CDR3 is CASSYPTSGRVETQYF. CDR3 DNA: TGTGCCAGCAGTTACCCGACTAGCGGGAGAGTTGAGACCCAGTACTTC.